Described below is a single T cell receptor beta chain sequence and its context. Its target is unknown. Trimming stripped 0 bases from V and 3 bases from J, with 12 bases between. From germline, CDR1 is SGDLS and CDR2 YYNGEE. The CDR3 runs 15 residues. This sample is part of a study of cytomegalovirus exposure and HLA in healthy donors. At the level of the study: Among several hundred genotyped donors, 80% to 90% fell in the Caucasian-associated ancestry cluster.

General study points: Most TCR beta V segments were productive about 90% or about 30% of the time in an earlier analysis. It was reported that TCR beta sequences correctly inferred the HLA-A and HLA-B alleles for most subjects.

All donors participated as healthy donors of bone marrow. Vbeta (60) and Jbeta (13) primers were used in the PCR. Here immunoSEQ multiplex PCR was the method, and the copy in TCRdb shows in-frame clones only, minus some. The sample includes about 200,000 clones, approximately 86% of them seen just once. This sequence was found in a woman in her thirties in good health and CMV-seronegative. Sequenced material: PBMCs. V is TRBV9 and J is TRBJ1-1; tentative D call: TRBD1 (5 bases). This CDR3 reads CASSVAGGEDTEAFF. The CDR3 bases are TGTGCCAGCAGCGTAGCAGGAGGGGAGGACACTGAAGCTTTCTTT.